This record concerns one T cell receptor beta chain sequence. This entry is derived from a study of blood T cell repertoires in COVID-19. Study as a whole: Spain, Italy and the United States supplied samples that represented acute and convalescent COVID-19. PBMCs, B-cell-depleted T cells, or T cells provided the cDNA or gDNA that made up the material.

This CDR3 contains 14 residues. Per germline, CDR1 ENHRY and CDR2 SYGVKD. The junction had 11 bases not matched to a gene; V was cut back by 10 bases and J by 5 bases. Study processing details: Cell counts per sample came from amplifying reference gene primers. Assay: immunoSEQ multiplex PCR; the TCRdb copy retains only in-frame clones and omits some. D and trimming come from the DNA, and the V and J calls and clone size come from that table. The repertoire includes nearly 90,000 clones, 55% to 75% of them detected once, and around 14% sits in the top ten. This chain links TRBV10-3 with TRBJ2-1; 7 bases are shared with TRBD2. The sequenced material came from peripheral blood. This receptor was identified in a woman of 80 years or more with acute or convalescent COVID-19. The CDR3 spells CATTGDYNNNEQFF. Written as DNA, the CDR3 is TGTGCCACGACCGGGGACTATAATAACAATGAGCAGTTCTTC.